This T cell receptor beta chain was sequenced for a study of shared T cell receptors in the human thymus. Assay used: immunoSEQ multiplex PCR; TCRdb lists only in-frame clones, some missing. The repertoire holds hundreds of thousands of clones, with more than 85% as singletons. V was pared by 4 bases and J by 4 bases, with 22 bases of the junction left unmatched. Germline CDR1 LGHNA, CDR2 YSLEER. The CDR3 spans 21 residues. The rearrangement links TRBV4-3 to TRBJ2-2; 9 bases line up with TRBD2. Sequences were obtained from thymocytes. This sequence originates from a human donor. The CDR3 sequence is CASSPVPGVAGAPSGTGELFF. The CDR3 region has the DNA TGCGCCAGCAGCCCTGTTCCGGGGGTAGCGGGAGCTCCCTCGGGCACCGGGGAGCTGTTTTTT.